This T cell receptor beta chain is from a study of identifying expanded T cells in peripheral blood (dated by TCRdb to the late 2010s). A note on the overall study: Technical replicates were generated by sequencing separate aliquots of the same genomic DNA pool, with four replicates compared pairwise.

During the collection period, no immune events, such as infections, were documented for the healthy donors. Blood repertoires from healthy donors were used as a training cohort for calibrating time-dependent variance in a beta-binomial model of differential abundance of T-cell clones. The training cohort comprised some 10 healthy donors, 3 female and 7 male. On average the donors were about 40 years old, and their ages spanned about 29 to 65 years. Obtained from a commercial supplier, whole blood was collected from each healthy donor at three time points set around two weeks apart. For immunosequencing, genomic DNA was extracted from whole blood that had not been sorted. In the case of this clone: The target of this receptor is not known. There are no base qualities to consult, and no much larger clone falls within one base.

A distance of 10 bases separates the germline ends of V and J, which lose 1 base and 1 base respectively. Including the terminal cysteine and phenylalanine, the CDR3 comprises 15 residues. The retained sequence is limited to the CDR3, 45 bases, with the frame set at the first base. The germline V gene yields MGHRA for CDR1 and YSYEKL for CDR2. TCRbeta CDR3 regions were profiled by bias-controlled multiplex PCR amplification of genomic DNA with the immunoSEQ Assay. Per the authors' processing: The absolute abundance of each unique TCRbeta CDR3 region was quantified after sequences were collapsed and filtered. Two models were used to test differential abundance: a binomial model (Fisher-equivalent) and a beta-binomial model that adds time-dependent variance fitted from healthy donors. Clones with fewer than 5 combined templates were removed, and a clone was called differentially abundant if the clone's Benjamini-Hochberg FDR was below 0.01. Beta-binomial variance was modeled as a function of total template count across the two samples using the form v = (b*log(k)+a)^2. Here the immuneACCESS table is served through TCRdb, limited to in-frame sequences with V and J called. Missing clones are a known gap in these copies; in checked studies unresolved V genes cover under half, and the rest lacks a known reason. V, J and clone size reflect that table, while D and trimming were determined from the DNA. In all, the sample holds approximately 90,000 clones, and 70% to 90% of those were seen once. The ten most abundant clones make up 3.5% to 5.5% of the sample.

Beyond this particular receptor, the publication reports: Across all healthy-donor time intervals, the beta-binomial model significantly lowered both the number of clones called differentially abundant and the false-positive rate. In all healthy donors, the variance in clone template counts between samples taken two to three weeks apart rose significantly as total template count increased. The authors expected that over much longer intervals, such as months to years, biological variance in healthy repertoires might increase even further. The binomial model flagged roughly 1.1 differentially abundant clones between technical replicates, compared with about 16 over about two weeks and roughly 19 over approximately four weeks.

This receptor was obtained from a person aged 18-70 years in good health. Sequencing input: blood. The chain was built from TRBV4-1 and TRBJ2-5, with the D call tentatively TRBD1 or TRBD2, each fitting 5 bases. CDR3 sequence: CASSQAPGSQETQYF. The nucleotide sequence reads TGCGCCAGCAGCCAAGCGCCAGGGAGCCAAGAGACCCAGTACTTC.